This TCR beta chain was observed in a study of control samples from healthy donors and cancer patients. Trimming took 5 bases from V and 4 from J; bases not matched to a gene: 4. The CDR3 totals 13 residues. CDR1 and CDR2 (germline): SGHTA, FQGTGA. Assay used: immunoSEQ multiplex PCR; TCRdb lists only in-frame clones, some missing. The sample has more than 85,000 clones; less than 85% are singletons. Sequencing was done on a sample of PBMCs. The chain couples TRBV7-3 to TRBJ1-2, with 7 bases that match TRBD1. The sequence came from a man in his 70s with lung cancer. The CDR3 region is CASSGWDSYGYTF. CDR3 bases: TGTGCCAGCAGCGGATGGGACAGCTATGGCTACACCTTC. The whole variable domain, remainder taken from reference TRBV7-3 and TRBJ1-2, is GAGVSQTPSNKVTEKGKYVELRCDPISGHTALYWYRQSLGQGPEFLIYFQGTGAADDSGLPNDRFFAVRPEGSVSTLKIQRTERGDSAVYLCASSGWDSYGYTFGSGTRLTVV.